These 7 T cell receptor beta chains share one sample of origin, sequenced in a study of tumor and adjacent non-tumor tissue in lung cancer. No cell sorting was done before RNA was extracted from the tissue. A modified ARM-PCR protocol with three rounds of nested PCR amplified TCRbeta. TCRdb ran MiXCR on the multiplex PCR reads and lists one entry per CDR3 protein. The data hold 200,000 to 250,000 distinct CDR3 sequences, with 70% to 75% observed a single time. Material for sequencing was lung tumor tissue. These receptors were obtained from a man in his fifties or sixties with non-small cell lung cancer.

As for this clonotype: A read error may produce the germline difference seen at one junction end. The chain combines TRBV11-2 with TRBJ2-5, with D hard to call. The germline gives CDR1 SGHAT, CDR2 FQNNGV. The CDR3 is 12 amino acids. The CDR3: CASSSQQEAQYF. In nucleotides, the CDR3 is TGTGCAAGCAGCTCTCAGCAAGAGGCCCAGTACTTC.

The chain's CDR3 is CASSFRQVFNSPLHF. The DNA for the CDR3 is TGTGCCAGCAGCTTCCGACAGGTTTTTAATTCACCCCTCCACTTT. The chain uses TRBV5-5 and TRBJ1-6, with D possibly matching TRBD1 (6 bases). Deletions cut 2 bases from V and 6 bases from J, with 12 bases between. The germline V gene has CDR1 SGHKS and CDR2 YYEKEE (reference sequence). CDR3 length equals 15 residues.

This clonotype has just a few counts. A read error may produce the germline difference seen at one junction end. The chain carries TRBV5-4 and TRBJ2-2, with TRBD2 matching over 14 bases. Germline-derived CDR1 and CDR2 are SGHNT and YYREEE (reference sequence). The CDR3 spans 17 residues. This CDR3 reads CTSRPGLAGGNTGELFF. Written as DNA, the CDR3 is TGTACCAGCAGGCCTGGACTAGCGGGGGGGAACACCGGGGAGCTGTTTTTT.

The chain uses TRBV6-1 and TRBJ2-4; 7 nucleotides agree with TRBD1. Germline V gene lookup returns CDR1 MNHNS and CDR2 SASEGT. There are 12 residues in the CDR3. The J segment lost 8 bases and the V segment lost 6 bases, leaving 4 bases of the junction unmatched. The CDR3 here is CASRGTADIQYF. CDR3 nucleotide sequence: TGTGCCAGCAGGGGGACAGCGGACATTCAGTACTTC.

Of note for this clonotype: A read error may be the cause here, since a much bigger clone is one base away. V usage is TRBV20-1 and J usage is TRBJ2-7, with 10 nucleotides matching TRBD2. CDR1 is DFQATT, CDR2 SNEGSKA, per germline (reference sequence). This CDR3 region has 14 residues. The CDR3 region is CSASYSGGLSERYF. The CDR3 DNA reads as TGCAGTGCTTCTTATAGCGGGGGGCTCTCCGAGCGGTACTTC.

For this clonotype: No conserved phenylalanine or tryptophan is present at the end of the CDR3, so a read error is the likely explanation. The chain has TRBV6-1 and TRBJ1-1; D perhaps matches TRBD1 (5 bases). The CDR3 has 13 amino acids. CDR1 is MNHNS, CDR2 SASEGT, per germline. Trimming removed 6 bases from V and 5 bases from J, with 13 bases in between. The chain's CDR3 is CASSLGGVTEAFS. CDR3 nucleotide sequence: TGTGCCAGCAGCTTGGGGGGGGTTACTGAAGCTTTCTCT.

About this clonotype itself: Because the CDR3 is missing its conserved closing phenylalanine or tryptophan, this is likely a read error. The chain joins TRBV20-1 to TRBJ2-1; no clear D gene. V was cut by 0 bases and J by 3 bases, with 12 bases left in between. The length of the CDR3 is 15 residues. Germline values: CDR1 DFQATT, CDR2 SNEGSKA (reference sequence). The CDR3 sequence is CSARDTGTHYNEQFL. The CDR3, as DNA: TGCAGTGCTAGAGATACGGGCACACACTACAATGAGCAGTTCCTC.